These 30 T cell receptor beta chains were all obtained from the same sample, sequenced in a study of metastatic and nonmetastatic thyroid tumors. TCRdb re-called the PCR reads with MiXCR. The sample carries under 30,000 clones, about 15% recorded once. All patients were treatment-naive before thyroid surgery. The sample taken for sequencing was blood. Receptor source: a female donor with papillary thyroid cancer or a benign thyroid nodule (not recorded which). Some clones in this sample may be carry-over from other donors' samples.

This clone was recorded many times. The chain couples TRBV15 to TRBJ1-6, with D hard to call. The CDR3 spans 15 residues. Trimming shortened V by 0 bases and J by 7 bases, and 10 bases separated the two germline ends. Germline V gives CDR1 LNHNV, CDR2 YYDKDF (reference sequence). CDR3 region: CATSRDQTGNSPLHF. Here the CDR3 DNA reads TGTGCCACCAGCAGAGATCAAACGGGGAATTCACCCCTCCACTTT.

There are many counts of this clone. The chain uses TRBV6-2 or TRBV6-3 and TRBJ2-7, with D possibly TRBD1 on 5 matching bases. CDR1 and CDR2 from the germline V gene are MNHEY and SVGEGT. The CDR3 has 12 residues. Trimming left V 7 bases short and J 3 bases short, with 10 bases between. The CDR3 region has the DNA TGTGCCAGCATTGACGACAGCTACGAGCAGTACTTC. This gives the protein CASIDDSYEQYF.

In this sample, this clone turned up many times. The V gene is TRBV7-9, the J gene TRBJ2-3; 15 bases agree with TRBD2. J was trimmed by 4 bases and V by 5 bases; bases with no gene match: 4. The CDR3 spans 16 residues. Germline-derived CDR1 and CDR2 are SEHNR and FQNEAQ (reference sequence). CDR3 protein: CASSLGLAGGPDTQYF. DNA of the CDR3: TGTGCCAGCAGCCTCGGACTAGCGGGAGGGCCAGATACGCAGTATTTT.

This clone has ten or more counts. V usage is TRBV9 and J usage is TRBJ2-1; no clear D. The length of the CDR3 is 17 residues. Per the germline V gene, CDR1 is SGDLS and CDR2 is YYNGEE. The V end lost 3 bases, the J end lost 0 bases, and 16 bases lay between the germline ends. The CDR3, as DNA: TGTGCCAGCAGCGCCGGCCTTGGTGATAGCTCCTACAATGAGCAGTTCTTC. Translating it yields CASSAGLGDSSYNEQFF.

This clone has ten or more counts. The V and J genes are TRBV6-5 and TRBJ2-7; 8 positions agree with TRBD1. CDR1 MNHEY and CDR2 SVGAGI come from the germline V gene. The CDR3 has 15 residues. The junction had 6 bases not matched to a gene; V was cut back by 2 bases and J by 3 bases. The CDR3 coding sequence is TGTGCCAGCAGTTACCGGACAGGGATTGGCTACGAGCAGTACTTC. This gives the protein CASSYRTGIGYEQYF.

This clone was seen repeatedly, ten times or more. The CDR3 here is CASSPPVTGPTQYF. In DNA, the CDR3 is TGTGCCAGCTCACCACCCGTGACAGGTCCTACGCAGTATTTT. The genes are TRBV18 and TRBJ2-3, with D possibly matching TRBD1 (6 bases). Germline V gene lookup returns CDR1 KGHSH and CDR2 LQKENI. The CDR3 sequence is 14 residues long. Trimming shortened V by 0 bases and J by 8 bases, and 12 bases separated the two germline ends. Variable domain in full (rest from reference TRBV18 and TRBJ2-3): NAGVMQNPRHLVRRRGQEARLRCSPMKGHSHVYWYRQLPEEGLKFMVYLQKENIIDESGMPKERFSAEFPKEGPSILRIQQVVRGDSAAYFCASSPPVTGPTQYFGPGTRLTVL.

This clone was observed at least ten times. The rearrangement links TRBV7-9 to TRBJ1-2; 7 nucleotides agree with TRBD1. Germline lookup yields CDR1 SEHNR and CDR2 FQNEAQ (reference sequence). The CDR3 has 13 amino acids. Trimming cost V 1 base and J 8 bases; bases outside gene matches: 4. Here the CDR3 DNA reads TGTGCCAGCAGCTTAGAGGGGGCCAGGGGCTACACCTTC. As protein: CASSLEGARGYTF.

This clone came up many times. The chain links TRBV29-1 to TRBJ2-1, with D perhaps matching TRBD1 (6 bases). The CDR3 totals 12 residues. The germline CDR1 and CDR2 sequences are SQVTM and ANQGSEA. V lost 6 bases and J 8 bases, leaving 14 bases between the germline ends. For the CDR3, the DNA is TGCAGCGTAGGCCAGGGGTACGATGAGCAGTTCTTC. Encoded protein: CSVGQGYDEQFF.

This clone was found many times. The CDR3 is CASSVRTVRSSGANVLTF. The CDR3 nucleotides are TGTGCCAGCAGCGTTCGGACAGTCCGTTCGTCTGGGGCCAACGTCCTGACTTTC. The V gene is TRBV9, the J gene TRBJ2-6, with a possible D match to TRBD1 (6 bases). The length of the CDR3 is 18 residues. CDR1 is SGDLS, CDR2 YYNGEE, per germline. The ends were cut back, 2 bases at V and 1 base at J, with 16 bases in the middle.

This clone was recorded at least ten times. The V and J genes are TRBV20-1 and TRBJ2-7, with a weak D call TRBD2 (5 bases). CDR1 and CDR2 (germline): DFQATT, SNEGSKA (reference sequence). Trimming stripped 4 bases from V and 5 bases from J, with 18 bases between. This CDR3 comprises 14 residues. The CDR3 protein is CSATAKGPGDEQYF. DNA of the CDR3: TGCAGTGCTACCGCGAAGGGCCCCGGGGACGAGCAGTACTTC.

The J gene is TRBJ2-1, the V gene TRBV3-1, with D possibly being TRBD2 (7 bases). The CDR3 spans 17 residues. V was clipped by 0 bases and J by 4 bases, with 16 bases between them. Germline V CDR1 and CDR2: LGHDT, YNNKEL (reference sequence). CDR3 protein: CASSQDSRAGAYNEQFF. CDR3 nucleotide sequence: TGTGCCAGCAGCCAAGATTCGCGGGCGGGGGCTTACAATGAGCAGTTCTTC.

This clone appeared many times. The chain uses TRBV20-1 and TRBJ2-2; 10 nucleotides align to TRBD2. CDR3 size: 14 residues. J lost 3 bases, V lost 2 bases, and 0 bases had no gene match. Germline loops: CDR1 DFQATT, CDR2 SNEGSKA (reference sequence). The CDR3 protein is CSARLAGDTGELFF. CDR3 nucleotides: TGCAGTGCTAGACTAGCGGGAGACACCGGGGAGCTGTTTTTT.

This clone was counted at least ten times. The sample contains more than one DNA sequence encoding this CDR3. This chain links TRBV19 with TRBJ2-7; D possibly corresponds to TRBD1 (5 bases). Trimming shortened V by 6 bases and J by 3 bases, and 15 bases separated the two germline ends. This CDR3 comprises 14 residues. CDR1 is LNHDA, CDR2 SQIVND, per germline (reference sequence). This CDR3 is CASSRPLQDYEQYF. In nucleotides, the CDR3 is TGTGCCAGTAGCAGACCTCTACAGGACTACGAGCAGTACTTC. Looking up the rest from reference TRBV19 and TRBJ2-7 gives the full variable domain: DGGITQSPKYLFRKEGQNVTLSCEQNLNHDAMYWYRQDPGQGLRLIYYSQIVNDFQKGDIAEGYSVSREKKESFPLTVTSAQKNPTAFYLCASSRPLQDYEQYFGPGTRLTVT.

This clone was seen ten or more times. The chain couples TRBV7-9 to TRBJ2-3; 8 bases are shared with TRBD2. Germline CDR1 SEHNR, CDR2 FQNEAQ (reference sequence). The length of the CDR3 is 15 residues. V shed 5 bases and J 2 bases; nucleotides not matched to a gene: 6. CDR3 in amino acids: CASSLTSGSTDTQYF. The CDR3 DNA follows: TGTGCCAGCAGCCTTACTAGCGGTTCCACAGATACGCAGTATTTT.

About this clone: It is likely a read error, because the conserved phenylalanine at the end of the CDR3 is missing. The DNA is left out, because the CDR3 cannot be placed on it with certainty; the CDR3 is given as TCRdb lists it. V gene TRBV6-1 combines with J gene TRBJ1-2; the table's D call, TRBD1, was not checked against the DNA. The CDR3 extends over 13 residues, inclusive of both ends. The germline gives CDR1 MNHNS, CDR2 SASEGT. The CDR3 region is CASSVIGGDGHTL.

Many counts were recorded for this clone. V usage is TRBV4-2 and J usage is TRBJ2-3; possible D gene TRBD2, 6 bases. The V end lost 4 bases, the J end lost 4 bases, and 21 bases lay between the germline ends. CDR3 length equals 17 residues. Germline CDR1 LGHNA, CDR2 YNFKEQ. The CDR3 DNA sequence: TGTGCCAGCAGCCCAATAGGACCCGGGAGTGGGTCAGATACGCAGTATTTT. This sequence encodes CASSPIGPGSGSDTQYF.

This clone is termed medium-sized. This chain joins TRBV11-2 and TRBJ2-7; D is unresolved. In germline, CDR1 is SGHAT, CDR2 FQNNGV. V dropped 0 bases and J dropped 7 bases, with 13 bases sitting between them. The CDR3 totals 14 residues. The CDR3 reads CASSLDPSGLEQYF. CDR3 bases: TGTGCCAGCAGCTTAGATCCATCTGGGCTAGAGCAGTACTTC.

This clone was seen ten or more times. This chain connects TRBV24-1 to TRBJ2-5; no reliable D call. This CDR3 has 13 residues. V gave up 6 bases and J gave up 1 base, with 8 bases separating them. Germline lookup yields CDR1 KGHDR and CDR2 SFDVKD. CDR3 in DNA: TGTGCCACCAGTATTGGTCCCCAAGAGACCCAGTACTTC. Its protein product is CATSIGPQETQYF.

This clone occurred many times. This chain connects TRBV3-1 to TRBJ2-7; 9 bases map to TRBD2. Germline values: CDR1 LGHDT, CDR2 YNNKEL (reference sequence). This CDR3 has 14 residues. Germline trimming cut 5 bases from V and 0 bases from J; bases unmatched to any gene: 2. The CDR3 is CASSIAGASYEQYF. The DNA of the CDR3 is TGTGCCAGCAGCATAGCGGGAGCCTCCTACGAGCAGTACTTC.

This sequence joins TRBV12-3 or TRBV12-4 and TRBJ2-5; tentative D call: TRBD2 (6 bases). The V and J ends lost 3 bases and 5 bases respectively, with 16 bases between them. CDR3 size: 15 residues. The CDR3 region has the DNA TGTGCCAGCAGTTTCTACCTATCGGCGGGGGAGACCCAGTACTTC. Translation gives CASSFYLSAGETQYF.

The sample holds many counts of this clone. This chain joins TRBV28 and TRBJ2-3; D remains ambiguous. The CDR3 sequence is 16 residues long. With 6 bases removed from V and 2 bases from J, the gap between germline ends came to 18 bases. Germline assignment: CDR1 MDHEN and CDR2 SYDVKM. The CDR3 protein is CASSQEYGSVTDTQYF. CDR3 DNA: TGTGCCAGCAGCCAGGAATATGGTTCTGTCACAGATACGCAGTATTTT.

The sample holds many counts of this clone. V is TRBV3-1 and J is TRBJ2-1, with 7 bases lining up with TRBD1. The germline gives CDR1 LGHDT, CDR2 YNNKEL (reference sequence). This CDR3 comprises 14 residues. V lost 6 bases to trimming and J lost 3 bases; unmatched junction nucleotides: 5. The CDR3 bases are TGTGCCAGCAGGACAGGGCTTAACTACAATGAGCAGTTCTTC. This codes for CASRTGLNYNEQFF.

This clone has a count of ten or more. The V and J genes are TRBV27 and TRBJ2-7; TRBD1 might be the D (6 bases). CDR1 MNHEY and CDR2 SMNVEV come from the germline V gene (reference sequence). The V end lost 6 bases, the J end lost 3 bases, and 12 bases lay between the germline ends. This CDR3 is built from 13 residues. CDR3 sequence (DNA): TGTGCCAGCAGGAGGGACACAAACTACGAGCAGTACTTC. This codes for CASRRDTNYEQYF.

This clone has more than one count but fewer than ten. The V call is TRBV6-1, the J call TRBJ1-1; D is undetermined. The V gene lost 7 bases and the J gene lost 4 bases, with 19 bases spanning the gap. The CDR3 length is 15 residues. CDR1 MNHNS and CDR2 SASEGT come from the germline V gene. The CDR3 protein is CASTPRATRVTEAFF. CDR3 sequence (DNA): TGTGCCAGCACTCCTCGGGCCACACGGGTCACTGAAGCTTTCTTT.

This clone was seen at least ten times. V is TRBV6-1 and J is TRBJ2-2; 8 bases are a match to TRBD1. CDR3 size: 16 residues. V was clipped by 4 bases and J by 1 base; unmatched bases: 5. Germline V gene data show CDR1 as MNHNS and CDR2 as SASEGT. CDR3 DNA sequence: TGTGCCAGCAGTGGATGGACAGGGCTGAACACCGGGGAGCTGTTTTTT. Translating it yields CASSGWTGLNTGELFF.

This clone was seen many times. The chain carries TRBV28 and TRBJ1-2; no firm D call. This CDR3 is built from 14 residues. Between the trimmed V and J ends, which lost 5 bases and 5 bases, there was a span of 15 bases. CDR1 and CDR2 (germline): MDHEN, SYDVKM. CDR3 DNA: TGTGCCAGCAGTACATCGGGGTGGACTTATGGCTACACCTTC. Residues: CASSTSGWTYGYTF.

This clone was counted at least ten times. Being one base from a much bigger clone, this may be a read error. The same CDR3 is also encoded by other DNA sequences in this sample. The V call is TRBV18, the J call TRBJ2-3; D perhaps matches TRBD2 (5 bases). The CDR3 extends over 15 amino acids. The germline V gene encodes CDR1 KGHSH and CDR2 LQKENI. V was shortened by 6 bases and J by 3 bases, with 16 bases between the two germline ends. This CDR3 reads CASSFRTRATDTQYF. CDR3 in DNA: TGTGCCAGCTCCTTTAGGACTCGGGCGACAGATACGCAGTATTTT.

This clone was observed at least ten times. The chain recombines TRBV7-9 with TRBJ2-7; 7 bases match TRBD2. Germline CDR1 is SEHNR and CDR2 is FQNEAQ (reference sequence). The CDR3 has 14 amino acids. The ends lost 4 bases at V and 6 bases at J; junction bases unmatched: 9. The CDR3 sequence: CASSSQSGKGEQYF. The CDR3 DNA is TGTGCCAGCAGCTCACAAAGCGGGAAGGGCGAGCAGTACTTC.

This clone was observed a handful of times. The V and J genes are TRBV25-1 and TRBJ1-1, with a weak D call TRBD1 (6 bases). The V gene lost 10 bases and the J gene lost 10 bases, with 19 bases spanning the gap. CDR1 is MGHDK, CDR2 SYGVNS, per germline. This CDR3 comprises 12 residues. For the CDR3, the DNA is TGTGCCATCAGCCCACAGGGCTCTGGAGCTTTCTTT. Translation gives CAISPQGSGAFF.

There are many counts of this clone. Distinct nucleotide sequences in the sample also encode this CDR3. The CDR3, as DNA: TGTGCCAGTAGTAAGGCCTTAGCGGGAGGGCTTGGCACCGGGGAGCTGTTTTTT. Amino acid sequence: CASSKALAGGLGTGELFF. The V and J genes are TRBV19 and TRBJ2-2; 11 nucleotides match TRBD2. The CDR3 runs 18 residues. CDR1 is LNHDA, CDR2 SQIVND, per germline (reference sequence). The trim removed 4 bases at V and 4 bases at J, leaving 11 bases unmatched.